Sequencing of this T cell receptor (beta chain) was carried out in a study of T cell responses to AZD1222 COVID-19 vaccine. Study-wide results and limits: CD4 TCRs covered the whole spike, strongest at regions 160-218 and 743-854. After two AZD1222 doses, spike-specific TCR breadth and depth rose versus day 0.

Concerning this clone: The antigen remains unidentified.

Germline loops: CDR1 SGDLS, CDR2 YYNGEE. The CDR3 runs 15 residues. V was trimmed by 0 bases and J by 1 base, leaving 10 bases between them. Here immunoSEQ multiplex PCR was the method, and the copy in TCRdb shows in-frame clones only, minus some. This sample yields roughly 100,000 clones, of which around 86% are seen a single time; 5% belongs to the top ten. This chain joins TRBV9 and TRBJ1-1; D is unclear. The clonotype comes from an adult in good health. The sequencing used peripheral blood, collected on day 0 of AZD1222 vaccination. This CDR3 is CASSVGPESNTEAFF. CDR3 in DNA: TGTGCCAGCAGCGTAGGGCCCGAGTCGAACACTGAAGCTTTCTTT.